One sample yielded the 2 T cell receptor beta chains listed below, sequenced in a study of regulatory T cells in long-lasting Graves disease. This sample's time point: newly diagnosed GD, antithyroid drugs for less than 3 months. PBMCs were the source of the RNA used for TCR sequencing. Construction of TCR beta libraries relied on iRepertoire HTBI primers and on Arm-PCR targeting CDR3 regions. TCRdb ran MiXCR on the multiplex PCR reads and lists one entry per CDR3 protein. This table holds around 480,000 distinct CDR3 sequences, roughly 15% found once. The sample also formed part of further work on T cells in Graves' hyperthyroidism and ophthalmopathy.

Sequenced material: peripheral blood mononuclear cells (PBMCs), taken at new diagnosis, from a patient treated with antithyroid drugs. These receptors originate from a woman between 40 and 65 years old with Graves disease.

This clonotype was recorded many times. The rearrangement uses TRBV2 and TRBJ2-1; 7 positions agree with TRBD2. This CDR3 has 15 amino acids. Germline CDR1 reads SNHLY; CDR2 reads FYNNEI. Trimming at V came to 3 bases and at J to 3 bases, leaving 5 bases not matched to a gene. The DNA of the CDR3 is TGTGCCAGCAGTGACGAAGCGGGGATCTACAATGAGCAGTTCTTC. Amino acids: CASSDEAGIYNEQFF.

This clonotype has a count of ten or more. CDR3 sequence (DNA): TGTGCCAGCAGTTTACGGCACCAGAACACTGAAGCTTTCTTT. Its translation: CASSLRHQNTEAFF. The chain employs TRBV12-3 or TRBV12-4 and TRBJ1-1; D remains unclear. V lost 2 bases and J 1 base, leaving 8 bases between the germline ends. This CDR3 comprises 14 residues.